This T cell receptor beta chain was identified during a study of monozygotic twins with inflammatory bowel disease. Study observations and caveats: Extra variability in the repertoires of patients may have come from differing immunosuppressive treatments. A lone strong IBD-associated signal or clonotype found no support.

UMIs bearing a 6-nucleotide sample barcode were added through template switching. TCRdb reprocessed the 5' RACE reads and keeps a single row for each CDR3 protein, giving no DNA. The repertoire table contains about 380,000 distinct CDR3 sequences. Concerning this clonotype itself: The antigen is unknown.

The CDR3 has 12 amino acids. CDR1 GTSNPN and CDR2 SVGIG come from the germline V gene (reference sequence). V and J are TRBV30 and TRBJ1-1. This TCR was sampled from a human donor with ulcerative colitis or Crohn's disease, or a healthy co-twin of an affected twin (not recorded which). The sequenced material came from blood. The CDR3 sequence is CAWTTLGWAVFF.